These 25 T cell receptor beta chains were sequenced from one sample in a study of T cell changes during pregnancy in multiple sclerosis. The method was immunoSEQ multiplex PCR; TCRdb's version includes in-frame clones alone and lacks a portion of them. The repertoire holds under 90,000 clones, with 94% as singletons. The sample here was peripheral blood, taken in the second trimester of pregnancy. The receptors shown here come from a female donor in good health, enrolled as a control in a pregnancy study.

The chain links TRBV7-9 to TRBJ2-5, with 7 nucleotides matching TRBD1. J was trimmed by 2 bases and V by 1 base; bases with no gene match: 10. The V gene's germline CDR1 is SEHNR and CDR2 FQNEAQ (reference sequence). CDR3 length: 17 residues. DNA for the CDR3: TGTGCCAGCAGCTTAGAAAGGCGGACAGGCCCGCAAGAGACCCAGTACTTC. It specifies CASSLERRTGPQETQYF.

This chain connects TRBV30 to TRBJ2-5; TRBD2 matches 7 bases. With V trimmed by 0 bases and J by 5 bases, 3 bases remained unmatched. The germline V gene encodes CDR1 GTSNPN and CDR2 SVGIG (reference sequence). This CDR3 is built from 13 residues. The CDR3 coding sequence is TGTGCCTGGAGTGTATTTAGCGGGGAGACCCAGTACTTC. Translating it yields CAWSVFSGETQYF.

CDR3 in DNA: TGTGCCAGCAGCCGCGGGGGAGGGGGATCTAATGAGCAGTACTTC. Protein: CASSRGGGGSNEQYF. This sequence joins TRBV5-4 and TRBJ2-7; maybe TRBD2 (7 bases). V shed 4 bases and J shed 7 bases, with 21 bases lying between them. This CDR3 contains 15 residues. From germline, CDR1 is SGHNT and CDR2 YYREEE (reference sequence). The complete variable domain, with remaining parts taken from reference TRBV5-4 and TRBJ2-7, reads ETGVTQSPTHLIKTRGQQVTLRCSSQSGHNTVSWYQQALGQGPQFIFQYYREEENGRGNFPPRFSGLQFPNYSSELNVNALELDDSALYLCASSRGGGGSNEQYFGPGTRLTVT.

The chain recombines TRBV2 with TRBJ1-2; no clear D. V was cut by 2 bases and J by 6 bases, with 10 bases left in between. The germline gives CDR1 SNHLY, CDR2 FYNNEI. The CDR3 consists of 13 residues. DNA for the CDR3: TGTGCCAGCAGTGAATCTGGGAGCAATGGCTACACCTTC. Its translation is CASSESGSNGYTF.

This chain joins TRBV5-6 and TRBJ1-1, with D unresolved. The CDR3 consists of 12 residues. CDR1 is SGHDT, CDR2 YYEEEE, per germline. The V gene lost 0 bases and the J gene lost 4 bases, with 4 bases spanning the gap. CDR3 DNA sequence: TGTGCCAGCAGCTTGGGACTCACTGAAGCTTTCTTT. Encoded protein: CASSLGLTEAFF.

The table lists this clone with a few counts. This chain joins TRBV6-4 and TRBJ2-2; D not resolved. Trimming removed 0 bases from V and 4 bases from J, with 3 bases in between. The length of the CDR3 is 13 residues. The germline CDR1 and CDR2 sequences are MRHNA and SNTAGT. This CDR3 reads CASSDSSTGELFF. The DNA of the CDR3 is TGTGCCAGCAGTGACTCTAGCACCGGGGAGCTGTTTTTT.

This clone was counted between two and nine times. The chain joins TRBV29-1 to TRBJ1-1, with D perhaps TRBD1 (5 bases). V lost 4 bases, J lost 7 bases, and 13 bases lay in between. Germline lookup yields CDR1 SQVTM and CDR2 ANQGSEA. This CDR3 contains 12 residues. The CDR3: CSVGEGIGEAFF. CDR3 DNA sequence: TGCAGCGTTGGGGAGGGGATTGGTGAAGCTTTCTTT. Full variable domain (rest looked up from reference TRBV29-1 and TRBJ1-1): SAVISQKPSRDICQRGTSLTIQCQVDSQVTMMFWYRQQPGQSLTLIATANQGSEATYESGFVIDKFPISRPNLTFSTLTVSNMSPEDSSIYLCSVGEGIGEAFFGQGTRLTVV.

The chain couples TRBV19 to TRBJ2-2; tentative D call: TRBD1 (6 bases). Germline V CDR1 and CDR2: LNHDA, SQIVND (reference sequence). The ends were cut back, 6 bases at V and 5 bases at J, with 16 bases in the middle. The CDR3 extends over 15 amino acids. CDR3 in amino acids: CASRVTGSGTGELFF. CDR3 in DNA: TGTGCCAGTAGGGTAACAGGGAGTGGGACCGGGGAGCTGTTTTTT.

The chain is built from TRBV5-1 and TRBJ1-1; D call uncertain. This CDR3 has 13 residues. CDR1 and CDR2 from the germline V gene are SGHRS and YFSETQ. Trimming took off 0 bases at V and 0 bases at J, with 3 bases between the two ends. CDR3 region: CASSLVVNTEAFF. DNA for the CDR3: TGCGCCAGCAGCTTGGTCGTGAACACTGAAGCTTTCTTT.

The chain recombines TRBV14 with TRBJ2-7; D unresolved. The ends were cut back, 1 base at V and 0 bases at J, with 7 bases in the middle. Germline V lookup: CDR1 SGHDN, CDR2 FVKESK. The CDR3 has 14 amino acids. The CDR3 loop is CASSQGGSSYEQYF. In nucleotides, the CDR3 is TGTGCCAGCAGCCAAGGTGGTAGCTCCTACGAGCAGTACTTC.

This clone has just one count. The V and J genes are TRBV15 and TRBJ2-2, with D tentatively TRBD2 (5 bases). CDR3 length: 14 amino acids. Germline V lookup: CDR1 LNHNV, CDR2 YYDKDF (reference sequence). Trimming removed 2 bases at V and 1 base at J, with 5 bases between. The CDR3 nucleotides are TGTGCCACCAGCAGACGGGGGAACACCGGGGAGCTGTTTTTT. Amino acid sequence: CATSRRGNTGELFF.

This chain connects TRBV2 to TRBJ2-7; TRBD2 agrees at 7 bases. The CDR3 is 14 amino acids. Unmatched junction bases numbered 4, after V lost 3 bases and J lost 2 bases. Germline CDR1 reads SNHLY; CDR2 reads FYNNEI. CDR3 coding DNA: TGTGCCAGCAGTGACGCGGGAGCCCCCTACGAGCAGTACTTC. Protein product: CASSDAGAPYEQYF. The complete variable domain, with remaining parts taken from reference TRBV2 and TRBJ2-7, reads EPEVTQTPSHQVTQMGQEVILRCVPISNHLYFYWYRQILGQKVEFLVSFYNNEISEKSEIFDDQFSVERPDGSNFTLKIRSTKLEDSAMYFCASSDAGAPYEQYFGPGTRLTVT.

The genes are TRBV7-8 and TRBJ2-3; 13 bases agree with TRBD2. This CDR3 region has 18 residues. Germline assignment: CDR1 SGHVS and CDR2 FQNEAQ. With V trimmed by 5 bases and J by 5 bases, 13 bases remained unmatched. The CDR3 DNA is TGTGCCAGCAGCCCCGGACTAGCGGGAGACTGGAGTGTAGATACGCAGTATTTT. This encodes CASSPGLAGDWSVDTQYF.

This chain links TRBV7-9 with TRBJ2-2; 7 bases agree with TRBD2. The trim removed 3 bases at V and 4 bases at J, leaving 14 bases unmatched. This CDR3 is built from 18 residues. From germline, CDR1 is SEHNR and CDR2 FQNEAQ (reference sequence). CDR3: CASSFETSYFRGTGELFF. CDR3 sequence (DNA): TGTGCCAGCAGCTTTGAGACTAGCTATTTTCGGGGCACCGGGGAGCTGTTTTTT.

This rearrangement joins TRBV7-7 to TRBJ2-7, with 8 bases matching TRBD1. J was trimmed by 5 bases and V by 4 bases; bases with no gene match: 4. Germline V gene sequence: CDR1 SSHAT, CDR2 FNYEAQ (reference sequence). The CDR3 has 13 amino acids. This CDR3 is CASSWTTGDEQYF. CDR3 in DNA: TGTGCCAGCAGCTGGACGACAGGGGACGAGCAGTACTTC.

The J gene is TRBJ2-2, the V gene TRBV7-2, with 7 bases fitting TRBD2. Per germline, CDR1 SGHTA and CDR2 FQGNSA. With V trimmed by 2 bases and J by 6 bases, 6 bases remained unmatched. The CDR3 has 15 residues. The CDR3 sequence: CASSLRLAGAGELFF. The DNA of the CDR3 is TGTGCCAGCAGCTTACGACTAGCCGGTGCCGGGGAGCTGTTTTTT. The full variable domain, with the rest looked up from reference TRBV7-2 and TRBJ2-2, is GAGVSQSPSNKVTEKGKDVELRCDPISGHTALYWYRQSLGQGLEFLIYFQGNSAPDKSGLPSDRFSAERTGGSVSTLTIQRTQQEDSAVYLCASSLRLAGAGELFFGEGSRLTVL.

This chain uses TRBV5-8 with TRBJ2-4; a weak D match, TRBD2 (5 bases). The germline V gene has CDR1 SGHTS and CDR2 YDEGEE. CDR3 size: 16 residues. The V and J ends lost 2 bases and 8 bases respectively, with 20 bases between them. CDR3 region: CASSLKPPGFGDIQYF. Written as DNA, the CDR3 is TGTGCCAGCAGCTTAAAACCCCCGGGGTTTGGAGACATTCAGTACTTC. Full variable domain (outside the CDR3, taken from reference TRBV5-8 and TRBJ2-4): EAGVTQSPTHLIKTRGQQATLRCSPISGHTSVYWYQQALGLGLQFLLWYDEGEERNRGNFPPRFSGRQFPNYSSELNVNALELEDSALYLCASSLKPPGFGDIQYFGAGTRLSVL.

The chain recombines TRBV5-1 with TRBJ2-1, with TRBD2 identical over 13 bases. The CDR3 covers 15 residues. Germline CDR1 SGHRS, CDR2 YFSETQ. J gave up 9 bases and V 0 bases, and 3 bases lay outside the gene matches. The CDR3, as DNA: TGCGCCAGCAGCTTGGTACTAGCGGGAGGGACTGAGCAGTTCTTC. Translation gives CASSLVLAGGTEQFF.

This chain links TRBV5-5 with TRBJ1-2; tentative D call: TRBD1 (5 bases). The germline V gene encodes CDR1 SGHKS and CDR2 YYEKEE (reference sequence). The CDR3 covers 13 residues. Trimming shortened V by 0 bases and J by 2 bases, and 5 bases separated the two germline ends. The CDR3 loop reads CASSLDRNYGYTF. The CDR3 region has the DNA TGTGCCAGCAGCTTGGACAGGAACTATGGCTACACCTTC.

As DNA, the CDR3 is TGTGCCAGCAGTTCGGACAGCCTTAGCACAGATACGCAGTATTTT. It codes for CASSSDSLSTDTQYF. This rearrangement joins TRBV28 to TRBJ2-3; TRBD1 is a possible D gene (6 bases). This CDR3 contains 15 residues. V lost 4 bases and J lost 0, with 11 bases in between. CDR1 is MDHEN and CDR2 is SYDVKM in the germline V gene.

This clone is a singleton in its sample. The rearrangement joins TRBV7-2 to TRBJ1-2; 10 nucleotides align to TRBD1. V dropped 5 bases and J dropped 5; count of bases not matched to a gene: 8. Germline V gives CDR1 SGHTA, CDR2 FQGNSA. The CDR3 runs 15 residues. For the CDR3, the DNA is TGTGCCAGCAGCCCGACAGGGGGCGAAGGGTATGGCTACACCTTC. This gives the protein CASSPTGGEGYGYTF.

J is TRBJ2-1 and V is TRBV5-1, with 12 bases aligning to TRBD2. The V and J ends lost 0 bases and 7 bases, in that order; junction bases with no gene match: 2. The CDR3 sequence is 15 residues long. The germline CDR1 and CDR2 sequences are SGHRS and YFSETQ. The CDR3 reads CASSLGTSGVNEQFF. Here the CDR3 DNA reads TGCGCCAGCAGCTTGGGGACTAGCGGGGTGAATGAGCAGTTCTTC.

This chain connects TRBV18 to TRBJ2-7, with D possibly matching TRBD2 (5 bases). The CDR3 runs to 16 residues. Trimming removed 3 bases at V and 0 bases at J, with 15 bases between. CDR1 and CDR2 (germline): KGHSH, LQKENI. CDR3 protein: CASSPPRYAGSYEQYF. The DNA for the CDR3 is TGTGCCAGCTCACCCCCAAGGTACGCGGGCTCCTACGAGCAGTACTTC.

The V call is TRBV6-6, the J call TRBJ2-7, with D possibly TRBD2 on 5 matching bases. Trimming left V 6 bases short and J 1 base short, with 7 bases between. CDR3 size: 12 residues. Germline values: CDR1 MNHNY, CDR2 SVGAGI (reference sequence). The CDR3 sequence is CASSRESYEQYF. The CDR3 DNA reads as TGTGCCAGCAGCCGGGAATCCTACGAGCAGTACTTC.

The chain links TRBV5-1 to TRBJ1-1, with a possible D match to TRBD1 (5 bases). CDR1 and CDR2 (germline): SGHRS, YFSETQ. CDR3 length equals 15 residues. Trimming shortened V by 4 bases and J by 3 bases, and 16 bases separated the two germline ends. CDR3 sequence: CASSQEGWGDTEAFF. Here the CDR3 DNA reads TGCGCCAGCAGCCAGGAGGGTTGGGGGGACACTGAAGCTTTCTTT.